The next 29 T cell receptor beta chains were all read from a single sample in a study of T cell clonotyping in hematopoietic cell transplantation. Clones were sequenced by immunoSEQ multiplex PCR, and TCRdb holds only the in-frame ones, with some missing. The data contain roughly 16,000 clones, roughly 93% of them seen just once; the ten biggest clones take up roughly 1.8%. Sample time point: recipient sample about 28 days before transplant, after cytoreduction. Sequenced material: peripheral blood mononuclear cells, taken before stem cell transplant. These receptors were obtained from a man younger than 30 with biphenotypic leukemia. Some clones in this sample may be carry-over from other donors' samples.

The table lists this clone with a few counts. This CDR3 reads CASSFSTEPSEAFF. The CDR3 nucleotides are TGTGCCAGCAGCTTTTCGACAGAGCCTTCTGAAGCTTTCTTT. This sequence joins TRBV7-9 and TRBJ1-1, with D possibly matching TRBD1 (5 bases). Germline CDR1 reads SEHNR; CDR2 reads FQNEAQ (reference sequence). Trimming left V 3 bases short and J 6 bases short, with 14 bases between. The CDR3 runs 14 residues.

The chain links TRBV9 to TRBJ1-6, with a possible D match to TRBD1 (5 bases). The CDR3 length is 15 residues. Trimming removed 7 bases from V and 1 base from J, with 12 bases in between. Per germline, CDR1 SGDLS and CDR2 YYNGEE. The CDR3 region has the DNA TGTGCCAGCGGGGGAGGTGTTTCCTATAATTCACCCCTCCACTTT. It is translated as CASGGGVSYNSPLHF.

The chain recombines TRBV4-2 with TRBJ2-3; either TRBD1 or TRBD2 may supply D (6 bases each). With 0 bases removed from V and 4 bases from J, the gap between germline ends came to 11 bases. Looked up from germline, CDR1 is LGHNA and CDR2 is YNFKEQ. The CDR3 is 15 residues long. CDR3 bases: TGTGCCAGCAGCCAAGATTGGGGGGCCGCAGATACGCAGTATTTT. This encodes CASSQDWGAADTQYF.

The chain employs TRBV5-1 and TRBJ2-1; 9 bases are shared with TRBD1. This CDR3 has 15 residues. Germline loops: CDR1 SGHRS, CDR2 YFSETQ. V was clipped by 4 bases and J by 0 bases; unmatched bases: 2. CDR3 nucleotides: TGCGCCAGCAGCCGGGGACAGGGCTCCTACAATGAGCAGTTCTTC. Protein sequence: CASSRGQGSYNEQFF. Based on the CDR3 plus reference TRBV5-1 and TRBJ2-1, the full variable domain is KAGVTQTPRYLIKTRGQQVTLSCSPISGHRSVSWYQQTPGQGLQFLFEYFSETQRNKGNFPGRFSGRQFSNSRSEMNVSTLELGDSALYLCASSRGQGSYNEQFFGPGTRLTVL.

In its sample, this clone was seen once. CDR3 DNA: TGCAGCGTTAACCTCCCCATCTCCTACGAGCAGTACTTC. The encoded protein is CSVNLPISYEQYF. V gene TRBV29-1 combines with J gene TRBJ2-7, with unresolved D. The V gene's germline CDR1 is SQVTM and CDR2 ANQGSEA. With 5 bases removed from V and 0 bases from J, the gap between germline ends came to 11 bases. This CDR3 has 13 residues.

This clone was detected once. The genes are TRBV5-4 and TRBJ2-7; the match to TRBD2 covers 15 bases. This CDR3 is 15 amino acids long. Per germline, CDR1 SGHNT and CDR2 YYREEE (reference sequence). Trimming took 4 bases from V and 4 from J; bases not matched to a gene: 3. This CDR3 is CASSRGLAGGYEQYF. The CDR3 coding sequence is TGTGCCAGCAGCAGGGGACTAGCGGGGGGTTACGAGCAGTACTTC.

V is TRBV19 and J is TRBJ1-5; maybe TRBD1 (5 bases). V was pared by 2 bases and J by 0 bases, with 14 bases between. The CDR3 extends over 17 amino acids. Per the germline V gene, CDR1 is LNHDA and CDR2 is SQIVND (reference sequence). The CDR3 here is CASSIRGTGNSNQPQHF. The CDR3 region has the DNA TGTGCCAGTAGTATAAGGGGAACAGGAAATAGCAATCAGCCCCAGCATTTT.

The rearrangement links TRBV7-2 to TRBJ2-1, with a tentative D call TRBD1 (5 bases). The CDR3 loop spans 17 amino acids. CDR1 is SGHTA and CDR2 is FQGNSA in the germline V gene. The V end lost 7 bases, the J end lost 2 bases, and 21 bases lay between the germline ends. The CDR3 coding sequence is TGTGCCAGCAACACAGACCTGGCAGGGCCTCCCTACAATGAGCAGTTCTTC. It yields the protein CASNTDLAGPPYNEQFF.

The rearrangement uses TRBV9 and TRBJ2-3; 8 nucleotides match TRBD2. V trimming: 0 bases; J trimming: 1 base; junction bases outside the gene matches: 1. The V gene's germline CDR1 is SGDLS and CDR2 YYNGEE. CDR3 length equals 15 residues. CDR3 nucleotide sequence: TGTGCCAGCAGCGTAGATAGCGGGGGCACAGATACGCAGTATTTT. Encoded protein: CASSVDSGGTDTQYF.

V usage is TRBV29-1 and J usage is TRBJ2-3; 10 bases map to TRBD1. The CDR3 covers 14 residues. The ends lost 4 bases at V and 1 base at J; junction bases unmatched: 2. Germline CDR1 SQVTM, CDR2 ANQGSEA. The CDR3 spells CSVGGTGGTDTQYF. CDR3 nucleotide sequence: TGCAGCGTTGGAGGGACAGGGGGCACAGATACGCAGTATTTT.

The V and J genes are TRBV6-1 and TRBJ2-5, with D possibly matching TRBD1 (5 bases). The length of the CDR3 is 14 residues. Trimming removed 7 bases from V and 4 bases from J, with 16 bases in between. Germline CDR1 reads MNHNS; CDR2 reads SASEGT. The CDR3 DNA sequence: TGTGCCAGCATGGAGACTGTGGGGCGAGAGACCCAGTACTTC. Encoded protein: CASMETVGRETQYF.

This chain joins TRBV9 and TRBJ2-5; tentatively, D is TRBD1 or TRBD2 (5 bases each). Germline CDR1 SGDLS, CDR2 YYNGEE. The CDR3 spans 14 residues. V lost 4 bases to trimming and J lost 1 base, with 11 bases between them. CDR3 sequence reads: CASSQGRFQETQYF. CDR3 bases: TGTGCCAGCAGCCAGGGACGGTTCCAAGAGACCCAGTACTTC.

V and J are TRBV20-1 and TRBJ2-3; no clear D. The CDR3 loop spans 11 amino acids. Germline lookup yields CDR1 DFQATT and CDR2 SNEGSKA (reference sequence). Deletions cut 7 bases from V and 6 bases from J, with 11 bases between. DNA for the CDR3: TGCAGTGGAGCCTCAGGTGATACGCAGTATTTT. Translating gives CSGASGDTQYF.

The chain combines TRBV6-5 with TRBJ2-7; TRBD2 matches 7 bases. The CDR3 covers 11 residues. CDR1 is MNHEY, CDR2 SVGAGI, per germline. The J segment lost 4 bases and the V segment lost 11 bases, leaving 5 bases of the junction unmatched. The CDR3 bases are TGTGCCGTACAAGCGGGATACGAGCAGTACTTC. Amino acids: CAVQAGYEQYF.

The V gene is TRBV6-1, the J gene TRBJ2-7, with 10 bases aligning to TRBD2. Per the germline V gene, CDR1 is MNHNS and CDR2 is SASEGT. J gave up 0 bases and V 5 bases, and 4 bases lay outside the gene matches. The CDR3 length is 15 residues. The DNA of the CDR3 is TGTGCCAGCAGTCCACTAGCGGGGCCCTCCTACGAGCAGTACTTC. This translates into CASSPLAGPSYEQYF.

This sequence joins TRBV6-6 and TRBJ1-2; no definite D call. Germline-derived CDR1 and CDR2 are MNHNY and SVGAGI (reference sequence). Trimming took 8 bases from V and 10 from J, leaving 11 bases between them. The CDR3 contains 10 residues. The CDR3 nucleotides are TGTGCCAGCGGTACCACGGACTACACCTTC. This gives the protein CASGTTDYTF.

This clone has only a few counts. V gene TRBV30 combines with J gene TRBJ1-1, with D tentatively TRBD1 (5 bases). This CDR3 comprises 12 residues. V lost 0 bases and J lost 5, with 7 bases in between. CDR1 and CDR2 from the germline V gene are GTSNPN and SVGIG (reference sequence). This CDR3 reads CAWSVGETEAFF. The CDR3 nucleotides read TGTGCCTGGAGTGTAGGGGAAACTGAAGCTTTCTTT. The full variable domain, rest sourced from reference TRBV30 and TRBJ1-1, is SQTIHQWPATLVQPVGSPLSLECTVEGTSNPNLYWYRQAAGRGLQLLFYSVGIGQISSEVPQNLSASRPQDRQFILSSKKLLLSDSGFYLCAWSVGETEAFFGQGTRLTVV.

This clone was counted a single time. J is TRBJ2-1 and V is TRBV29-1; 7 bases are a match to TRBD1. Germline values: CDR1 SQVTM, CDR2 ANQGSEA. This CDR3 has 14 residues. J lost 0 bases, V lost 6 bases, and 5 bases had no gene match. DNA of the CDR3: TGCAGCGTAAGCAGGGGGAGCTCCTACAATGAGCAGTTCTTC. Protein product: CSVSRGSSYNEQFF.

The rearrangement uses TRBV28 and TRBJ2-1; no firm D call. Per the germline V gene, CDR1 is MDHEN and CDR2 is SYDVKM. The CDR3 is made up of 12 amino acids. V was cut by 5 bases and J by 10 bases, with 12 bases left in between. The CDR3 reads CASSSSVKEQFF. Here the CDR3 DNA reads TGTGCCAGCAGTAGCTCAGTTAAAGAGCAGTTCTTC.

J is TRBJ1-2 and V is TRBV28, with 9 bases matching TRBD1. The junction had 2 bases not matched to a gene; V was cut back by 4 bases and J by 8 bases. The CDR3 runs to 12 residues. Germline CDR1 and CDR2: MDHEN and SYDVKM. The CDR3 is CASSSGQGGYTF. DNA for the CDR3: TGTGCCAGCAGTTCGGGACAGGGAGGCTACACCTTC.

The CDR3 DNA is TGTGCCAGTAGTTCGGGACAGACTAAAGGGAATCAGCCCCAGCATTTT. This gives the protein CASSSGQTKGNQPQHF. The chain links TRBV19 to TRBJ1-5; TRBD1 matches at 7 bases. Germline loops: CDR1 LNHDA, CDR2 SQIVND (reference sequence). The J segment lost 4 bases and the V segment lost 5 bases, leaving 11 bases of the junction unmatched. CDR3 size: 16 residues.

V is TRBV15 and J is TRBJ1-1; possible D gene TRBD1, 5 bases. Trimming shortened V by 5 bases and J by 8 bases, and 18 bases separated the two germline ends. CDR1 is LNHNV and CDR2 is YYDKDF in the germline V gene (reference sequence). CDR3 length: 14 amino acids. The CDR3 region has the DNA TGTGCCACCAGCTCAGGGCAGGAAAGAGAAGAAGCTTTCTTT. Its translation is CATSSGQEREEAFF. Together with reference TRBV15 and TRBJ1-1, the CDR3 gives the full variable domain: DAMVIQNPRYQVTQFGKPVTLSCSQTLNHNVMYWYQQKSSQAPKLLFHYYDKDFNNEADTPDNFQSRRPNTSFCFLDIRSPGLGDTAMYLCATSSGQEREEAFFGQGTRLTVV.

This clone has a single count. This chain joins TRBV6-5 and TRBJ1-5; possible D gene TRBD1, 5 bases. CDR3 length equals 15 residues. Per the germline V gene, CDR1 is MNHEY and CDR2 is SVGAGI. The germline V and J ends were trimmed by 7 bases and 0 bases, with 13 bases remaining between them. The CDR3 reads CASKMDTDSNQPQHF. The CDR3, as DNA: TGTGCCAGCAAAATGGACACGGATAGCAATCAGCCCCAGCATTTT.

This sequence joins TRBV30 and TRBJ1-2; maybe TRBD1 (5 bases). The CDR3 spans 11 residues. Trimming left V 2 bases short and J 10 bases short, with 11 bases between. In germline, CDR1 is GTSNPN, CDR2 SVGIG (reference sequence). CDR3 residues: CAWSRGGDYTF. In DNA, the CDR3 is TGTGCCTGGAGTCGGGGGGGGGACTACACCTTC.

J is TRBJ1-5 and V is TRBV27; TRBD1 aligns across 9 bases. This CDR3 is built from 14 residues. Germline-derived CDR1 and CDR2 are MNHEY and SMNVEV (reference sequence). V lost 6 bases and J lost 7; bases outside the gene matches: 7. CDR3 nucleotides: TGTGCCAGCAGACCCGGGACAGGGTACCAGCCCCAGCATTTT. Translated: CASRPGTGYQPQHF.

The chain links TRBV14 to TRBJ2-7; D might be TRBD1 or TRBD2, each matching 6 bases. The V end was cut by 5 bases, the J end by 4 bases, with 15 bases between. Germline-derived CDR1 and CDR2 are SGHDN and FVKESK. The CDR3 runs to 14 residues. The CDR3 sequence: CASSENQGRYEQYF. The CDR3 DNA reads TGTGCCAGCAGCGAGAACCAGGGGAGGTACGAGCAGTACTTC.

The genes are TRBV7-8 and TRBJ2-7, with D maybe TRBD1 (5 bases). The CDR3 has 13 residues. Germline lookup yields CDR1 SGHVS and CDR2 FQNEAQ. Deletions cut 5 bases from V and 4 bases from J, with 12 bases between. CDR3 nucleotide sequence: TGTGCCAGCAGCCCTAAGGGGCCTTACGAGCAGTACTTC. This sequence encodes CASSPKGPYEQYF.

The genes are TRBV5-6 and TRBJ1-4; no definite D call. Germline V gene data show CDR1 as SGHDT and CDR2 as YYEEEE. The CDR3 is 13 amino acids. V was clipped by 2 bases and J by 8 bases, with 10 bases between them. The CDR3 loop reads CASSFGRGEKLFF. The CDR3 nucleotides read TGTGCCAGCAGCTTCGGACGAGGGGAAAAACTGTTTTTT.

With regard to this clone: At one end, the junction sequence differs from germline, possibly due to a read error. The chain employs TRBV6-1 and TRBJ1-2, with 7 nucleotides matching TRBD1. The CDR3 runs 15 residues. Germline CDR1 MNHNS, CDR2 SASEGT. The DNA of the CDR3 is TGTGCCGGCAGCGAACGAAGGGGGCAGGGCTATGGCTACACCTTC. Amino acids: CAGSERRGQGYGYTF.